This T cell receptor beta chain came from a study of tumor-infiltrating lymphocytes in localized non-small cell lung cancer. Only in-frame clones appear in the TCRdb table, and some are missing; sequencing was by immunoSEQ multiplex PCR. The data show approximately 9,500 clones, around 74% seen once. This TCR was recovered from a human donor with non-small cell lung cancer. Source material: uninvolved lung tissue not adjacent to the tumor.

The CDR3 is CASSLRQAYEQYF. The CDR3 nucleotides read TGTGCCAGTAGTCTCAGACAAGCCTACGAGCAGTACTTC. The V call is TRBV19, the J call TRBJ2-7; D gene unclear. Trimming removed 5 bases at V and 2 bases at J, with 10 bases between. Germline lookup yields CDR1 LNHDA and CDR2 SQIVND (reference sequence). The CDR3 spans 13 residues.